Listed here are 15 T cell receptor beta chains from one sample, sequenced in a study of cytomegalovirus exposure and HLA in healthy donors. Both 60 Vbeta primers and 13 Jbeta primers went into the PCR. The assay was immunoSEQ multiplex PCR, and TCRdb's table has in-frame clones only and misses some. There are around 130,000 clones in the sample; 81% occur only once, and less than 2.5% lies in the top ten. The sequenced sample was PBMCs. The receptors shown here come from a middle-aged woman in good health and CMV-seronegative.

The rearrangement joins TRBV6-5 to TRBJ2-7, with 7 bases fitting TRBD1. The germline V gene has CDR1 MNHEY and CDR2 SVGAGI. V shed 6 bases and J 0 bases; nucleotides not matched to a gene: 5. The CDR3 contains 14 residues. CDR3 bases: TGTGCCAGCAGCACAGGGGACAGCTCCTACGAGCAGTACTTC. It codes for CASSTGDSSYEQYF.

The chain recombines TRBV6-6 with TRBJ1-2; D perhaps matches TRBD1 (5 bases). Germline V gene data show CDR1 as MNHNY and CDR2 as SVGAGI (reference sequence). The V and J ends lost 2 bases and 2 bases respectively, with 6 bases between them. This CDR3 comprises 13 residues. The CDR3 loop reads CASSYDRNYGYTF. As DNA, the CDR3 is TGTGCCAGCAGTTACGACAGAAACTATGGCTACACCTTC.

Here the CDR3 DNA reads TGTGCCAGCTCACCCAGCCTAGCGGGGAACACCGGGGAGCTGTTTTTT. Translation: CASSPSLAGNTGELFF. The gene calls are TRBV18 and TRBJ2-2, with 8 bases that match TRBD2. CDR1 is KGHSH and CDR2 is LQKENI in the germline V gene. V was pared by 3 bases and J by 1 base, with 4 bases of the junction left unmatched. The CDR3 contains 16 residues.

The J gene is TRBJ1-1, the V gene TRBV10-1, with D unclear. The V and J ends lost 2 bases and 0 bases respectively, with 10 bases between them. The CDR3 runs 15 residues. Germline V gene data show CDR1 as WNHNN and CDR2 as SYGVQD (reference sequence). The CDR3 spells CASSEREQMNTEAFF. CDR3 bases: TGCGCCAGCAGTGAGCGGGAGCAGATGAACACTGAAGCTTTCTTT.

The chain has TRBV30 and TRBJ1-2; no firm D call. The CDR3 is 14 residues long. CDR1 GTSNPN and CDR2 SVGIG come from the germline V gene (reference sequence). V was pared by 4 bases and J by 7 bases, with 19 bases between. DNA of the CDR3: TGTGCCTGGATAGCTAGGTCCGAATATGTTGGCTACACCTTC. It is translated as CAWIARSEYVGYTF.

V usage is TRBV19 and J usage is TRBJ1-3, with 8 bases that match TRBD1. Germline loops: CDR1 LNHDA, CDR2 SQIVND (reference sequence). The CDR3 is made up of 18 amino acids. The V segment lost 4 bases and the J segment 4 bases; nucleotides outside the gene matches: 15. CDR3 in amino acids: CASSTAHFSGTGGNTIYF. The CDR3 DNA reads as TGTGCCAGTAGTACTGCCCACTTCTCCGGGACAGGAGGAAACACCATATATTTT.

This rearrangement joins TRBV7-2 to TRBJ1-5; the D gene is possibly TRBD1 (6 bases). From germline, CDR1 is SGHTA and CDR2 FQGNSA. The CDR3 is made up of 18 amino acids. Trimming shortened V by 0 bases and J by 1 base, and 16 bases separated the two germline ends. The CDR3 nucleotides are TGTGCCAGCAGCTTAGCGTCTTGGGGGCAGCGAAGCAATCAGCCCCAGCATTTT. Its translation is CASSLASWGQRSNQPQHF. Full variable domain (outside the CDR3, taken from reference TRBV7-2 and TRBJ1-5): GAGVSQSPSNKVTEKGKDVELRCDPISGHTALYWYRQSLGQGLEFLIYFQGNSAPDKSGLPSDRFSAERTGGSVSTLTIQRTQQEDSAVYLCASSLASWGQRSNQPQHFGDGTRLSIL.

A remark on this clone: At one of its ends the junction is not consistent with the germline gene, which may arise from a read error. The chain is built from TRBV27 and TRBJ2-1; D not resolved. Per germline, CDR1 MNHEY and CDR2 SMNVEV (reference sequence). The CDR3 is 11 amino acids. CDR3 residues: CASSFGPEQLF. The CDR3 DNA follows: TGTGCCAGCAGTTTTGGGCCCGAACAGCTCTTC.

The chain's CDR3 is CASSMAGGIYEQYF. As DNA, the CDR3 is TGTGCCAGCAGCATGGCAGGGGGGATCTACGAGCAGTACTTC. The V gene is TRBV7-3, the J gene TRBJ2-7; perhaps TRBD1 as D (7 bases). The CDR3 spans 14 residues. Germline V gene lookup returns CDR1 SGHTA and CDR2 FQGTGA. V was clipped by 5 bases and J by 3 bases, with 14 bases between them.

The chain carries TRBV27 and TRBJ2-1; D is uncertain. Germline CDR1 MNHEY, CDR2 SMNVEV (reference sequence). V was shortened by 5 bases and J by 0 bases, with 17 bases between the two germline ends. The CDR3 is 17 amino acids. DNA of the CDR3: TGTGCCAGCAGTAGCATATCGAGGAAACTCTCCTACAATGAGCAGTTCTTC. Its translation is CASSSISRKLSYNEQFF.

The genes are TRBV28 and TRBJ1-4, with a possible D match to TRBD1 (6 bases). The CDR3 runs to 15 residues. The V gene lost 6 bases and the J gene lost 8 bases, with 19 bases spanning the gap. Germline V gene data show CDR1 as MDHEN and CDR2 as SYDVKM. For the CDR3, the DNA is TGTGCCAGCAGCCTAATCCGGGGGGCCCACGAAAAACTGTTTTTT. As protein: CASSLIRGAHEKLFF.

The chain employs TRBV7-2 and TRBJ2-2; D perhaps matches TRBD2 (5 bases). The CDR3 consists of 17 residues. With 0 bases removed from V and 7 bases from J, the gap between germline ends came to 18 bases. Germline loops: CDR1 SGHTA, CDR2 FQGNSA. CDR3 in DNA: TGTGCCAGCAGCTTAGCGGCTGGGGAGACCTGGAGCGGGGAGCTGTTTTTT. Encoded protein: CASSLAAGETWSGELFF.

This chain joins TRBV1 and TRBJ2-1; no check of the table's D call, TRBD2, against the DNA was made. TRBV1 is a pseudogene segment. This CDR3 contains 16 residues. CDR3 residues: CTSRKRGVKWYNEQFF. CDR3 DNA: TGCACCAGCAGGAAGCGGGGTGTCAAGTGGTACAATGAGCAGTTCTTC.

The chain joins TRBV2 to TRBJ1-1, with D unclear. Germline V lookup: CDR1 SNHLY, CDR2 FYNNEI. This CDR3 region has 13 residues. The V and J ends lost 5 bases and 0 bases respectively, with 7 bases between them. The CDR3 nucleotides read TGTGCCAGCAGTCGGACTATGAACACTGAAGCTTTCTTT. Translating gives CASSRTMNTEAFF. The full variable domain, its missing parts supplied by reference TRBV2 and TRBJ1-1, is EPEVTQTPSHQVTQMGQEVILRCVPISNHLYFYWYRQILGQKVEFLVSFYNNEISEKSEIFDDQFSVERPDGSNFTLKIRSTKLEDSAMYFCASSRTMNTEAFFGQGTRLTVV.

This clone was picked up one time. V is TRBV11-2 and J is TRBJ1-4; no definite D call. The CDR3 sequence is 15 residues long. CDR1 is SGHAT, CDR2 FQNNGV, per germline. V gave up 0 bases and J gave up 5 bases, with 10 bases separating them. This chain's CDR3 is CASSLDQARNEKLFF. In DNA form, the CDR3 reads TGTGCCAGCAGCTTAGATCAGGCCAGAAATGAAAAACTGTTTTTT.